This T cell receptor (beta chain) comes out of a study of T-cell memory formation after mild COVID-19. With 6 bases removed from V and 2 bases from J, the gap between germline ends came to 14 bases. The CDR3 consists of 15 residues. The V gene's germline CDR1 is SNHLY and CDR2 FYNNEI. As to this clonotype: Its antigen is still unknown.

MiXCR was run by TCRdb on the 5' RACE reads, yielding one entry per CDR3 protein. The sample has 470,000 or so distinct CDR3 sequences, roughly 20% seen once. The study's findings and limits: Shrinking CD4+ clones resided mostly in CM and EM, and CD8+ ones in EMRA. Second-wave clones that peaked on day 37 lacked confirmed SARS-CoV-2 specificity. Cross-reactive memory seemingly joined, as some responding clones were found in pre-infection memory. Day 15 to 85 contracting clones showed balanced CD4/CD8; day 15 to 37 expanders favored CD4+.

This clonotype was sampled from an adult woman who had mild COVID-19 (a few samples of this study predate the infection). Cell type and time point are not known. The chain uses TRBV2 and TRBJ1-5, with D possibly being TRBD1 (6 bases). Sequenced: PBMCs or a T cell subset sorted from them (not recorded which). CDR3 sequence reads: CASRQQGLGNQPQHF. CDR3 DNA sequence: TGTGCCAGCAGGCAACAGGGATTAGGCAATCAGCCCCAGCATTTT.